These T cell receptor beta chains were read from a single sample in a study of blood T cells in healthy people across ages. TCRdb processed the 5' RACE reads anew with MiXCR; each CDR3 protein has one entry. This table holds over 600,000 distinct CDR3 sequences, 35% to 50% found once. What was sequenced was blood. These receptors were taken from an elderly man in good health. CDR3s include the opening cysteine and the closing phenylalanine or tryptophan. D genes are given only for firm matches. Not every row has a clone size; where given, it reads once, few, many or a size class.

J gene: TRBJ1-1
clone size: few
D gene: -
V gene: TRBV5-6
CDR3 length: 12
CDR3 protein: CASSLRRREAFF
CDR3 DNA: TGTGCCAGCAGCTTGCGTCGGAGAGAAGCTTTCTTT

J gene: TRBJ2-5
clone size: few
D gene: -
V gene: TRBV4-3
CDR3 length: 14
CDR3 protein: CASSQDKVQETQYF
CDR3 DNA: TGCGCCAGCAGCCAAGATAAAGTCCAAGAGACCCAGTACTTC

J gene: TRBJ2-5
clone size: -
D gene: TRBD1
V gene: TRBV6-5
CDR3 length: 16
CDR3 protein: CASSYWGQGPRETQYF
CDR3 DNA: TGTGCCAGCAGTTACTGGGGACAGGGGCCAAGGGAGACCCAGTACTTC

J gene: TRBJ2-1
clone size: -
D gene: -
V gene: TRBV4-3
CDR3 length: 13
CDR3 protein: CASSQADRNEQFF
CDR3 DNA: TGCGCCAGCAGCCAAGCCGACCGCAATGAGCAGTTCTTC

J gene: TRBJ2-7
clone size: -
D gene: -
V gene: TRBV27
CDR3 length: 14
CDR3 protein: CASSPARVPGEQYF
CDR3 DNA: TGTGCCAGCAGCCCAGCGAGGGTCCCGGGCGAACAGTACTTC

J gene: TRBJ2-7
clone size: few
D gene: -
V gene: TRBV3-1
CDR3 length: 14
CDR3 protein: CASSQIDKNYEQYF
CDR3 DNA: TGTGCCAGCAGCCAAATAGACAAAAACTACGAGCAGTACTTC

J gene: TRBJ2-7
clone size: -
D gene: -
V gene: TRBV20-1
CDR3 length: 14
CDR3 protein: CSALVGSSAQGQYF
CDR3 DNA: TGCAGTGCTCTGGTCGGATCATCCGCCCAGGGGCAGTACTTC

J gene: TRBJ1-4
clone size: -
D gene: TRBD1
V gene: TRBV27
CDR3 length: 15
CDR3 protein: CASSQTGQGFEKLFF
CDR3 DNA: TGTGCCAGCAGCCAAACGGGACAGGGGTTTGAAAAACTGTTTTTT

J gene: TRBJ2-4
clone size: many
D gene: -
V gene: TRBV4-1
CDR3 length: 13
CDR3 protein: CASSQERSGIQYF
CDR3 DNA: TGCGCCAGCAGCCAAGAGCGTAGCGGTATTCAGTACTTC

J gene: TRBJ2-6
clone size: few
D gene: -
V gene: TRBV4-3
CDR3 length: 15
CDR3 protein: CASSTDVSGANVLTF
CDR3 DNA: TGCGCCAGCAGTACGGACGTCTCTGGGGCCAACGTCCTGACTTTC

J gene: TRBJ2-1
clone size: -
D gene: -
V gene: TRBV20-1
CDR3 length: 14
CDR3 protein: CSTSLGPRRYEQFF
CDR3 DNA: TGCAGTACCAGCCTGGGACCAAGACGCTACGAGCAGTTCTTC

J gene: TRBJ2-1
clone size: -
D gene: TRBD1
V gene: TRBV7-2
CDR3 length: 16
CDR3 protein: CASSLVWTGRQHEQFF
CDR3 DNA: TGTGCCAGCAGCTTAGTATGGACAGGACGTCAACATGAGCAGTTCTTC

J gene: TRBJ2-3
clone size: -
D gene: -
V gene: TRBV12-5
CDR3 length: 14
CDR3 protein: CASGSGAFTDTQYF
CDR3 DNA: TGTGCTAGTGGTTCGGGAGCTTTCACAGATACGCAGTATTTT

J gene: TRBJ2-1
clone size: -
D gene: -
V gene: TRBV10-2
CDR3 length: 11
CDR3 protein: CASSESGVQFF
CDR3 DNA: TGCGCCAGCAGTGAGTCAGGCGTGCAGTTCTTC

J gene: TRBJ1-5
clone size: few
D gene: -
V gene: TRBV7-2
CDR3 length: 15
CDR3 protein: CASSLGRGADQPQHF
CDR3 DNA: TGTGCCAGCAGCTTGGGGCGGGGGGCAGATCAGCCCCAGCATTTT

J gene: TRBJ1-3
clone size: -
D gene: -
V gene: TRBV7-2
CDR3 length: 16
CDR3 protein: CASSRLGGRAGNTIYF
CDR3 DNA: TGTGCCAGCAGCCGCTTAGGGGGTAGGGCTGGAAACACCATATATTTT

J gene: TRBJ2-3
clone size: few
D gene: TRBD2
V gene: TRBV12-3/TRBV12-4
CDR3 length: 18
CDR3 protein: CASRRNKGTSGTADTQYF
CDR3 DNA: TGTGCCAGCAGAAGAAATAAAGGGACTAGCGGGACAGCAGATACGCAGTATTTT

J gene: TRBJ2-3
clone size: -
D gene: -
V gene: TRBV29-1
CDR3 length: 14
CDR3 protein: CSVEVGSTRSTQYF
CDR3 DNA: TGCAGCGTTGAAGTCGGTTCCACTCGGTCTACGCAGTATTTT

J gene: TRBJ2-3
clone size: -
D gene: -
V gene: TRBV5-1
CDR3 length: 15
CDR3 protein: CASSFGRVSTDTQYF
CDR3 DNA: TGCGCCAGCAGCTTCGGGCGGGTGTCGACAGATACGCAGTATTTT

J gene: TRBJ1-4
clone size: few
D gene: -
V gene: TRBV4-3
CDR3 length: 15
CDR3 protein: CASSQDYGQGEKLFF
CDR3 DNA: TGCGCCAGCAGCCAAGATTATGGACAAGGTGAAAAACTGTTTTTT

J gene: TRBJ2-7
clone size: -
D gene: TRBD1
V gene: TRBV5-6
CDR3 length: 16
CDR3 protein: CASSSRPGTGIYEQYF
CDR3 DNA: TGTGCCAGCAGTTCCCGCCCGGGGACAGGGATTTACGAGCAGTACTTC

J gene: TRBJ2-7
clone size: -
D gene: TRBD1
V gene: TRBV12-5
CDR3 length: 13
CDR3 protein: CASGTGLSYEQYF
CDR3 DNA: TGTGCTAGTGGGACAGGGTTGTCCTACGAGCAGTACTTC

J gene: TRBJ1-6
clone size: few
D gene: TRBD1
V gene: TRBV6-4
CDR3 length: 15
CDR3 protein: CASSDTTGVGSPLHF
CDR3 DNA: TGTGCCAGCAGTGACACGACAGGGGTTGGTTCACCCCTCCACTTT

J gene: TRBJ1-1
clone size: once
D gene: -
V gene: TRBV3-1
CDR3 length: 15
CDR3 protein: CASSQRRQTETEAFF
CDR3 DNA: TGTGCCAGCAGCCAAAGGAGGCAGACTGAGACTGAAGCTTTCTTT

J gene: TRBJ2-7
clone size: -
D gene: TRBD1
V gene: TRBV5-1
CDR3 length: 15
CDR3 protein: CASSSHGQGYNEQYF
CDR3 DNA: TGCGCCAGCAGCTCCCACGGACAGGGGTATAACGAGCAGTACTTC

J gene: TRBJ1-1
clone size: -
D gene: -
V gene: TRBV7-2
CDR3 length: 17
CDR3 protein: CASSLGGGGVRGTEAFF
CDR3 DNA: TGTGCCAGCAGCTTAGGCGGTGGCGGAGTGAGGGGCACTGAAGCTTTCTTT

J gene: TRBJ1-1
clone size: few
D gene: TRBD1
V gene: TRBV6-1
CDR3 length: 17
CDR3 protein: CASSRRTGVGLGTEAFF
CDR3 DNA: TGTGCCAGCAGTCGCCGGACAGGGGTGGGGTTAGGCACTGAAGCTTTCTTT

J gene: TRBJ1-2
clone size: few
D gene: -
V gene: TRBV11-2
CDR3 length: 18
CDR3 protein: CASSLVMATELANYGYTF
CDR3 DNA: TGTGCCAGCAGCTTAGTAATGGCCACGGAATTAGCTAACTATGGCTACACCTTC

J gene: TRBJ2-3
clone size: few
D gene: TRBD1
V gene: TRBV7-9
CDR3 length: 14
CDR3 protein: CASSYDRARDTQYF
CDR3 DNA: TGTGCCAGCAGCTATGACAGGGCTCGGGATACGCAGTATTTT

J gene: TRBJ2-7
clone size: few
D gene: -
V gene: TRBV6-2/TRBV6-3
CDR3 length: 14
CDR3 protein: CASSYRASTYEQYF
CDR3 DNA: TGTGCCAGCAGTTACCGGGCGTCAACCTACGAGCAGTACTTC

J gene: TRBJ2-1
clone size: -
D gene: TRBD2
V gene: TRBV7-2
CDR3 length: 16
CDR3 protein: CASSLNPTSGRNEQFF
CDR3 DNA: TGTGCCAGCAGCTTAAACCCGACTAGCGGGAGAAATGAGCAGTTCTTC

J gene: TRBJ2-3
clone size: many
D gene: -
V gene: TRBV20-1
CDR3 length: 16
CDR3 protein: CSAHERQGGITDTQYF
CDR3 DNA: TGCAGTGCCCACGAGAGACAGGGAGGCATCACAGATACGCAGTATTTT

J gene: TRBJ2-6
clone size: once
D gene: -
V gene: TRBV18
CDR3 length: 16
CDR3 protein: CASSPRQFSGANVLTF
CDR3 DNA: TGTGCCAGCTCACCACGGCAGTTCTCTGGGGCCAACGTCCTGACTTTC

J gene: TRBJ2-3
clone size: -
D gene: -
V gene: TRBV27
CDR3 length: 13
CDR3 protein: CASSLQVVDTQYF
CDR3 DNA: TGTGCCAGCAGCCTACAGGTAGTAGATACGCAGTATTTT

J gene: TRBJ2-5
clone size: -
D gene: -
V gene: TRBV5-1
CDR3 length: 14
CDR3 protein: CASSLARSKETQYF
CDR3 DNA: TGCGCCAGCAGCTTGGCCAGGAGCAAAGAGACCCAGTACTTC

J gene: TRBJ2-1
clone size: few
D gene: -
V gene: TRBV7-9
CDR3 length: 14
CDR3 protein: CASRYSGSINEQFF
CDR3 DNA: TGTGCCAGCAGGTACAGCGGGTCTATAAATGAGCAGTTCTTC

J gene: TRBJ2-7
clone size: many
D gene: -
V gene: TRBV29-1
CDR3 length: 16
CDR3 protein: CSVGGGDSLTTYEQYF
CDR3 DNA: TGCAGCGTTGGAGGGGGGGACAGCTTAACAACCTACGAGCAGTACTTC

J gene: TRBJ2-5
clone size: -
D gene: -
V gene: TRBV18
CDR3 length: 13
CDR3 protein: CASSPAGPETQYF
CDR3 DNA: TGTGCCAGCTCACCAGCAGGGCCGGAGACCCAGTACTTC

J gene: TRBJ2-5
clone size: many
D gene: TRBD1
V gene: TRBV27
CDR3 length: 15
CDR3 protein: CASRPLGTVQETQYF
CDR3 DNA: TGTGCCAGCAGACCACTGGGGACAGTCCAAGAGACCCAGTACTTC

J gene: TRBJ2-7
clone size: -
D gene: -
V gene: TRBV10-3
CDR3 length: 12
CDR3 protein: CAISENTYEQYF
CDR3 DNA: TGTGCCATCAGTGAGAATACCTACGAGCAGTACTTC

J gene: TRBJ1-2
clone size: many
D gene: TRBD1
V gene: TRBV4-1
CDR3 length: 15
CDR3 protein: CASSQGDRGNYGYTF
CDR3 DNA: TGCGCCAGCAGCCAAGGGGACAGGGGAAACTATGGCTACACCTTC

J gene: TRBJ1-2
clone size: -
D gene: -
V gene: TRBV30
CDR3 length: 10
CDR3 protein: CAFDSYGYTF
CDR3 DNA: TGTGCCTTTGACAGCTATGGCTACACCTTC

J gene: TRBJ2-1
clone size: many
D gene: -
V gene: TRBV6-2/TRBV6-3
CDR3 length: 12
CDR3 protein: CASSSPLYEQFF
CDR3 DNA: TGTGCCAGCAGTTCCCCCCTATATGAGCAGTTCTTC

J gene: TRBJ2-5
clone size: -
D gene: -
V gene: TRBV6-2/TRBV6-3
CDR3 length: 13
CDR3 protein: CASRRPYQETQYF
CDR3 DNA: TGTGCCAGCCGGAGGCCTTACCAGGAGACCCAGTACTTC

J gene: TRBJ2-7
clone size: -
D gene: TRBD1
V gene: TRBV5-1
CDR3 length: 14
CDR3 protein: CASSTGQARYEQYF
CDR3 DNA: TGCGCCAGCAGCACGGGACAGGCCCGCTACGAGCAGTACTTC

J gene: TRBJ2-1
clone size: -
D gene: TRBD2
V gene: TRBV10-1
CDR3 length: 15
CDR3 protein: CASSVGTSGSNEQFF
CDR3 DNA: TGCGCCAGCAGTGTCGGGACTAGCGGGAGCAATGAGCAGTTCTTC